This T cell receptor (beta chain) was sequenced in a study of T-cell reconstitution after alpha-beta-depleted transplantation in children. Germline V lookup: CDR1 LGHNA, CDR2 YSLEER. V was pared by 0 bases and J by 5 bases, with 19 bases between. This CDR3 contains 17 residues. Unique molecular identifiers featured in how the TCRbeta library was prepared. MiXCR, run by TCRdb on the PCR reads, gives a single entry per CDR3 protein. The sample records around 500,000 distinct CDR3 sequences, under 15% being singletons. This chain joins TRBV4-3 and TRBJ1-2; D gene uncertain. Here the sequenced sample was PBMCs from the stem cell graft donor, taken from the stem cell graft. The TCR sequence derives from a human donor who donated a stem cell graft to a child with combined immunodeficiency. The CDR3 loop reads CASSQDIRQEMRYGYTF. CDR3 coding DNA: TGCGCCAGCAGCCAAGATATTCGGCAGGAGATGCGATATGGCTACACCTTC.